This TCR beta chain was recovered during a study of blood T cell repertoires in COVID-19 (dated by TCRdb to 2020 to 2021). The study in broad terms: The collaborator samples originated in the United States, Italy and Spain and spanned the acute and convalescent phases of COVID-19. The material from the prospective study consisted of cDNA or gDNA derived from T cells, B-cell-depleted T cells, or PBMCs. Deeply sampled blood TCRbeta repertoires from subjects exposed to, actively infected with, or recovered from COVID-19 were included in the dataset. The repertoires were made available in a free public database intended to serve as a resource for research on the immune response to SARS-CoV-2. The samples were drawn from the first 160 participants of the ongoing ImmuneRACE study and from more than 1,000 subjects provided by 6 global collaborators. Nearly every sample came with metadata listing a de-identified subject ID, COVID-19 status, age in years and sex. Where available, HLA class I and class II types were obtained from metadata supplied by the sample provider rather than from assay-based typing.

The immunoSEQ Assay, a bias-controlled multiplex PCR, was used to amplify TCRbeta CDR3 regions from genomic DNA. As for the original processing: The number of nucleated cells in each sample was estimated by amplification of reference gene primers within the assay. To quantify the absolute abundance of each unique TCRbeta CDR3 rearrangement, sequence reads were collapsed and filtered. For each sample, productive Simpson clonality was calculated by taking the square root of Simpson's diversity index across productive rearrangements. The immuneACCESS repertoire file appears here via TCRdb, limited to in-frame rearrangements. These files lack a portion of the clones; in checked studies, under half of the deficit traces to unresolved V genes, and the cause of the others is not known. V, J and clone size were drawn from that table, and D and trimming were deduced from the DNA. The sample profile shows approximately 160,000 clones; around four fifths of them were found once. Roughly 3.1% of the sample is in the top ten clones.

Concerning this clone: The antigen it recognizes is unknown. Base qualities are not at hand, and no much larger clone is one base apart.

What the study reported, not specific to this receptor: The quantity of clinical and demographic metadata differed by source and by participant and was supplied without curation.

Each collaborating institution followed its own protocols to collect whole blood in K2EDTA tubes. For TCRbeta analysis, collaborator samples were shipped as frozen whole blood, as isolated PBMCs, or as DNA extracted from either sample type. Material for sequencing was peripheral blood. The receptor comes from a man between 65 and 85 years old with acute or convalescent COVID-19.

The DNA sequence is TGTGCCAGCAGCTTAGGGCCCGGGACAGGGGGCGCAGACACTGAAGCTTTCTTT. It encodes CASSLGPGTGGADTEAFF. The sequence joins TRBV11-2 to TRBJ1-1, with 12 central nucleotides matching TRBD1. Via the germline V gene, CDR1 is SGHAT and CDR2 FQNNGV. The CDR3 runs 18 amino acids, cysteine and phenylalanine included. The kept DNA is CDR3 alone, 54 bases in frame from the first base. V is pruned by 1 base and J by 3 bases, leaving 9 bases of the junction without a gene match.